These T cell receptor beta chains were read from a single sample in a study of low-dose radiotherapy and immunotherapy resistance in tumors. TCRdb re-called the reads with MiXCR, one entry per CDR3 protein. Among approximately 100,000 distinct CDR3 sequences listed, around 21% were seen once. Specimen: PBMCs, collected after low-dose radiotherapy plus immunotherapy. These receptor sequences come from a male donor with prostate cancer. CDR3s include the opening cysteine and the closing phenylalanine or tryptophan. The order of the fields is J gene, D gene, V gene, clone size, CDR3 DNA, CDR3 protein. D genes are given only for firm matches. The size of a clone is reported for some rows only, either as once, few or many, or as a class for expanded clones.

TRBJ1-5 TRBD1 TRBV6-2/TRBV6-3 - TGTGCCAGCACTCGACAGGGATTGAGCAATCAGCCCCAGCATTTT CASTRQGLSNQPQHF
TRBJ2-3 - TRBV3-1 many TGTGCCAGCAGCCCCCAGGGCACAGATACGCAGTATTTT CASSPQGTDTQYF
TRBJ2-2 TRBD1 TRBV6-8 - TGTGCCAGCAGTTACCCCCGGGACAGGGGGCTGAACACCGGGGAGCTGTTTTTT CASSYPRDRGLNTGELFF
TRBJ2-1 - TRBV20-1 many TGCAGTGCTAGCGGACGGTACAATGAGCAGTTCTTC CSASGRYNEQFF
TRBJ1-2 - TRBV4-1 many TGCGCCAGCAGCCAAGGAGATGGCTACACCTTC CASSQGDGYTF
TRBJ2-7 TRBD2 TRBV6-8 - TGTGCCAGCAGTTACTCCGGGACTAGCGGGGGCCCTTACGAGCAGTACTTC CASSYSGTSGGPYEQYF
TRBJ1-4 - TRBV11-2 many TGTGCCAGCAGCTTATCAGGGGCGGATGAAAAACTGTTTTTT CASSLSGADEKLFF
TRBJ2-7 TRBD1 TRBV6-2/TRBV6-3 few TGTGCCAGCACGCGACAGGGCGGAGATTACGAGCAGTACTTC CASTRQGGDYEQYF
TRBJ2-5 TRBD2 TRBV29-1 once TGCAGCGTTGCTATGGCTAGCGGGGTCACCCGCACTCGCCAGTACTTC CSVAMASGVTRTRQYF
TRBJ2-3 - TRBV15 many TGTGCCACCAGCTCCCGAAAGGCGCTAGGGACCGACACAGATACGCAGTATTTT CATSSRKALGTDTDTQYF
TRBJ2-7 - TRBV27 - TGTGCCAGCGGGTCCGGATTTGGGGGGACCTACGAGCAGTACTTC CASGSGFGGTYEQYF
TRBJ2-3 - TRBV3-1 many TGTGCCAGCAGCCGCGGCGGGGGCCACACAGATACGCAGTATTTT CASSRGGGHTDTQYF
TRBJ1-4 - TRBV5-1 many TGCGCCAGCAGCTTGAGTGGGAGGGTGAATGAAAAACTGTTTTTT CASSLSGRVNEKLFF
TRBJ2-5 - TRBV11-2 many TGTGCCAGCAGCCACCTAAGGGGGCAAGAGACCCAGTACTTC CASSHLRGQETQYF
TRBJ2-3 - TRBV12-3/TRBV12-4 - TGTGCCAGCAGGACTGGAACTAGCACAGATACGCAGTATTTT CASRTGTSTDTQYF
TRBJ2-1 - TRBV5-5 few TGTGCCAGCAGCGCCGGGACACAACAAGGACCCATCTACAATGAGCAGTTCTTC CASSAGTQQGPIYNEQFF
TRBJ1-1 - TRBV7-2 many TGTGCCAGCAGCTTAGGGGAGGACACTGAAGCTTTCTTT CASSLGEDTEAFF
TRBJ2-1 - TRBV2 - TGTGCCAGCAGCAGGACTGAGGGCTACAATGAGCAGTTCTTC CASSRTEGYNEQFF
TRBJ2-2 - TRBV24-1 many TGTGCCACCGCGGAGGAGATCACCGGGGAGCTGTTTTTT CATAEEITGELFF
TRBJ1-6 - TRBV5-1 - TGCGCCAGCAGCTTGGGGGACAATAATTCACCCCTCCACTTT CASSLGDNNSPLHF
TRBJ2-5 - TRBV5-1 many TGCGCCAGCAAAGAGACAGGACTACAAGAGACCCAGTACTTC CASKETGLQETQYF
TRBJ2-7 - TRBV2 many TGTGCCAGCAGTGATAGGTTACACTACGAGCAGTACTTC CASSDRLHYEQYF
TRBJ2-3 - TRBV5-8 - TGTGCCAGCAGCTGGGCCGGGCGGGGAGAGGTCGATACGCAGTATTTT CASSWAGRGEVDTQYF
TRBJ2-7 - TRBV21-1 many TGTGCCAGCAGCAAAGAAAATAGCGGGGAGGGGGGCGAGCAGTACTTC CASSKENSGEGGEQYF
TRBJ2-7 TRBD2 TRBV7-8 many TGTGCCAGCAGGGAACTAGCGGGGGGACTCGAGCAGTACTTC CASRELAGGLEQYF
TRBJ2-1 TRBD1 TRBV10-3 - TGTGCCATCAGTGAGTCAGGGGGCTCGTTGGGGGTCAGTGAGCAGTTCTTC CAISESGGSLGVSEQFF
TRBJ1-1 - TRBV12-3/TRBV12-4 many TGTGCCAGCAGTCCCTTAGGGGGGATAGGAGTGTGGCGCACTGAAGCTTTCTTT CASSPLGGIGVWRTEAFF
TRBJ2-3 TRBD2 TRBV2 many TGTGCCAGCAGTACCGGGACTAGTCCCACAGATACGCAGTATTTT CASSTGTSPTDTQYF
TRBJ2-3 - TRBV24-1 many TGTGCCACCAGTGATCATCGGGACGGATTAGATACGCAGTATTTT CATSDHRDGLDTQYF
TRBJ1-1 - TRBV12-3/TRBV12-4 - TGTGCCAGCAGCTTTACCGGGGCGAACACTGAAGCTTTCTTT CASSFTGANTEAFF
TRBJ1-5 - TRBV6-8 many TGTGCCAGCATGGGTCTGGGGGCCGGGAACAATCAGCCCCAGCATTTT CASMGLGAGNNQPQHF
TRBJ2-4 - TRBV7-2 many TGTGCCAGCAGTACGGCAATAAAGGTGAACATTCAGTACTTC CASSTAIKVNIQYF
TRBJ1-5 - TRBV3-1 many TGTGCCAGCAGCCAAGATAGAGGTTCGCCCCAGCATTTT CASSQDRGSPQHF
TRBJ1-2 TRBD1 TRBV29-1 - TGCAGCGTTACTGGACAGGGGCGCTCGAACTATGGCTACACCTTC CSVTGQGRSNYGYTF
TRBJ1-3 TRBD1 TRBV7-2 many TGTGCCAGCAGCCGGGACAGGAGAAATGGAAACACCATATATTTT CASSRDRRNGNTIYF
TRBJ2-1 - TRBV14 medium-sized TGTGCCAGCAGTCAAACCCGGGGGTACAATGAGCAGTTCTTC CASSQTRGYNEQFF
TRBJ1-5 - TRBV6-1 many TGTGCCAGCAGTTTGGGCGGGGATTATCAGCCCCAGCATTTT CASSLGGDYQPQHF
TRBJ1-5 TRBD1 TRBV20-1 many TGCAGTGCTAGGGGGACAGTTATTGCGTCTGGTCAGCCCCAGCATTTT CSARGTVIASGQPQHF
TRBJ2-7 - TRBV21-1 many TGTGCCAGCAGCACCCGACTGGAGTCCTACGAGCAGTACTTC CASSTRLESYEQYF
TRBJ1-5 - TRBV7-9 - TGTGCCAGCAGCTTAGGGGGGCTGCAGGATCAGCCCCAGCATTTT CASSLGGLQDQPQHF
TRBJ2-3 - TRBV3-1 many TGTGCCAGCAGCCAAGTAGGCAACACAGATACGCAGTATTTT CASSQVGNTDTQYF
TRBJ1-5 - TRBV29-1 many TGCAGCGTTGAAGACGCGGGTTCTGGGCCCCAGCATTTT CSVEDAGSGPQHF
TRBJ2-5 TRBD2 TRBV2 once TGTGCCAGCAGTGGGTTAGCGGGGCGTCAGGCCCAGTACTTC CASSGLAGRQAQYF
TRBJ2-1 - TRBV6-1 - TGTGCCAGCAGGCCGGGGGACATTCGGAATGAGCAGTTCTTC CASRPGDIRNEQFF
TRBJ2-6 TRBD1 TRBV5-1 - TGCGCCAGCAGCTTGGAACCAGCCGGGACAGGGCTCGCCGGGGCCAACGTCCTGACTTTC CASSLEPAGTGLAGANVLTF
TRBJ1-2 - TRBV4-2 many TGTGCCAGCAGCCAAGAAATGAACAGGCATTATGTCTACACCTTC CASSQEMNRHYVYTF
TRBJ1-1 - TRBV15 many TGTGCCACCAGCAGAGGGGGTGGAGGGGGATTTACTGAAGCTTTCTTT CATSRGGGGGFTEAFF
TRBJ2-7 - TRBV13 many TGTGCCAGCAGCCACCGGGACGGCTACGAGCAGTACTTC CASSHRDGYEQYF
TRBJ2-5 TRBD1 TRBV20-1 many TGCAGTGCGGACAGGGGAATGGAGACCCAGTACTTC CSADRGMETQYF
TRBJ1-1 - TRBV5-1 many TGCGCCAGCAGCTTGGCTCAGATCCGGGGCACTGAAGCTTTCTTT CASSLAQIRGTEAFF
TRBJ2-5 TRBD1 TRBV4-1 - TGCGCCAGCAACCAAGTTTCGGGCAGGGGGCAAGAGACCCAGTACTTC CASNQVSGRGQETQYF
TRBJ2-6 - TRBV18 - TGTGCCAGCTCACCAGAAGGGGATTCTGGGGCCAACGTCCTGACTTTC CASSPEGDSGANVLTF
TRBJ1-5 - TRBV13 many TGTGCCAGCAGTGATGGGGGGGCAGGGTTTCAGCCCCAGCATTTT CASSDGGAGFQPQHF
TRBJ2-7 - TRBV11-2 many TGTGCCAGCAGCTTCACTCGCTACGAGCAGTACTTC CASSFTRYEQYF
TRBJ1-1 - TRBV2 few TGTGCCAGCAGTGAACGCCGGATGAACACTGAAGCTTTCTTT CASSERRMNTEAFF